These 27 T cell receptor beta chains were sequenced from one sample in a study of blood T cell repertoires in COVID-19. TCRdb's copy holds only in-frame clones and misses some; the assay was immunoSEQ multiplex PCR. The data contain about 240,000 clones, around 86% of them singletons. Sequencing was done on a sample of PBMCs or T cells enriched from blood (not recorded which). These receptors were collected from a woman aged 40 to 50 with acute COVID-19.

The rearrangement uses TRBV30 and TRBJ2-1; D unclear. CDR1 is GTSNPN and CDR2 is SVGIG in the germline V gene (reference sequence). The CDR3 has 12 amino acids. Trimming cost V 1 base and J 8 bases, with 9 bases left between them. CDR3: CAWSGVIYEQFF. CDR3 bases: TGTGCCTGGAGTGGTGTTATCTATGAGCAGTTCTTC.

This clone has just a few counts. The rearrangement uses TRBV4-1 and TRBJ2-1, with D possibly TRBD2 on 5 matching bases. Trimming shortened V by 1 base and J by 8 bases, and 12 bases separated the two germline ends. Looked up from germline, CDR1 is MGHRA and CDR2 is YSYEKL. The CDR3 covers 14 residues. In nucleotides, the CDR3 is TGCGCCAGCAGCCAAGGAACCCTAGCCGATGAGCAGTTCTTC. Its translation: CASSQGTLADEQFF.

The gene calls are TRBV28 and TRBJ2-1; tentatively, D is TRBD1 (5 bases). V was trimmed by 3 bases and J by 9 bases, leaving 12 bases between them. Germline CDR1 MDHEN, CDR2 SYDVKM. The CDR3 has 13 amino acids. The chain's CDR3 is CASSLGRGAEQFF. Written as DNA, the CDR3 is TGTGCCAGCAGTTTGGGTAGGGGCGCTGAGCAGTTCTTC.

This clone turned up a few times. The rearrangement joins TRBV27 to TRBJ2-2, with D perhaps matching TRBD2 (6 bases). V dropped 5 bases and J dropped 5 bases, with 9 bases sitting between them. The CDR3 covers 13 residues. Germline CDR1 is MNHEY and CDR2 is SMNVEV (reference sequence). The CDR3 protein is CASSVGGTGELFF. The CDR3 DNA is TGTGCCAGCAGTGTTGGAGGGACCGGGGAGCTGTTTTTT.

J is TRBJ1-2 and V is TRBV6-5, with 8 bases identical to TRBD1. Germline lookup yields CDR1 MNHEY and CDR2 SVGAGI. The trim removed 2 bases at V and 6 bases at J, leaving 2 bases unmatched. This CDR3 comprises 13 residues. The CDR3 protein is CASSYDRGNGYTF. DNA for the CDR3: TGTGCCAGCAGTTACGACAGGGGTAATGGCTACACCTTC.

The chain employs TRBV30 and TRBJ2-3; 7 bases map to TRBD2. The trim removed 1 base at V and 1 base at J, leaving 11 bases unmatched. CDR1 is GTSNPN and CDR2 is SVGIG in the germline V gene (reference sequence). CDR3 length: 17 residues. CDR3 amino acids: CAWSGSGRRIGTDTQYF. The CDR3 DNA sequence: TGTGCCTGGAGTGGTAGCGGGCGGAGAATCGGCACAGATACGCAGTATTTT.

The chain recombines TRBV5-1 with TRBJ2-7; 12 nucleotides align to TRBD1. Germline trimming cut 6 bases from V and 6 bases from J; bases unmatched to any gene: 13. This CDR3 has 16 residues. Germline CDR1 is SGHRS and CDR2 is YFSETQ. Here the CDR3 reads CASNFSPGTGGGEQYF. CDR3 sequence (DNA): TGCGCCAGCAACTTCAGCCCCGGGACAGGGGGCGGCGAGCAGTACTTC. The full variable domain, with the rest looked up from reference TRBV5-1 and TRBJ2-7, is KAGVTQTPRYLIKTRGQQVTLSCSPISGHRSVSWYQQTPGQGLQFLFEYFSETQRNKGNFPGRFSGRQFSNSRSEMNVSTLELGDSALYLCASNFSPGTGGGEQYFGPGTRLTVT.

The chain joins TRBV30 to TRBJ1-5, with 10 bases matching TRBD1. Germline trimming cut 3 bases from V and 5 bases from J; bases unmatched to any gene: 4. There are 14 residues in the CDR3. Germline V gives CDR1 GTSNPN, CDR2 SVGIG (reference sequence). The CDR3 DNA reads TGTGCCTGGAGCCAGGGACAGGGGTATCAGCCCCAGCATTTT. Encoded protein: CAWSQGQGYQPQHF. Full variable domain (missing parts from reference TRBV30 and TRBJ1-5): SQTIHQWPATLVQPVGSPLSLECTVEGTSNPNLYWYRQAAGRGLQLLFYSVGIGQISSEVPQNLSASRPQDRQFILSSKKLLLSDSGFYLCAWSQGQGYQPQHFGDGTRLSIL.

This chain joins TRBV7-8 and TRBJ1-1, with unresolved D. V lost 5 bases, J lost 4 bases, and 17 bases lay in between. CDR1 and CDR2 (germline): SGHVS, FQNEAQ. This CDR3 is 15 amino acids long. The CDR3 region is CASSLSGGRVTEAFF. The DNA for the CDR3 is TGTGCCAGCAGCCTGAGTGGAGGACGGGTCACTGAAGCTTTCTTT.

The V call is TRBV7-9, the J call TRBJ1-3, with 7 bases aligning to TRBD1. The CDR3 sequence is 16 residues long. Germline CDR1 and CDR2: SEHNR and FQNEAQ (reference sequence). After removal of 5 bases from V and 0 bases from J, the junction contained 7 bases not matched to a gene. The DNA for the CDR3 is TGTGCCAGCAGCATCGGGACAGCCTTCTCTGGAAACACCATATATTTT. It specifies CASSIGTAFSGNTIYF.

CDR3 in amino acids: CASSDQQGANTEAFF. CDR3 bases: TGCGCCAGCAGCGACCAACAGGGGGCAAATACTGAAGCTTTCTTT. The genes are TRBV5-1 and TRBJ1-1, with TRBD1 matching 9 bases. The CDR3 contains 15 residues. Germline CDR1 and CDR2: SGHRS and YFSETQ. V gave up 4 bases and J gave up 5 bases; unmatched junction bases: 9.

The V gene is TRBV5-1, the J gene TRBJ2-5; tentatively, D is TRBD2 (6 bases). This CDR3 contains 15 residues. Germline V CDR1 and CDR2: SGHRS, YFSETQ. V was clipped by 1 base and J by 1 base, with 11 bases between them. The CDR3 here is CASSLWGDPQETQYF. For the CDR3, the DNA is TGCGCCAGCAGCTTGTGGGGGGACCCCCAAGAGACCCAGTACTTC.

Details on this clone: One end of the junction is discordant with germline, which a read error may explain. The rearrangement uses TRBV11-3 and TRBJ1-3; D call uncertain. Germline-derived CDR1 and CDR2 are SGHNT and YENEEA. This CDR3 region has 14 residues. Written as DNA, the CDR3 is TGTGCCAGCAACTTACGAGGCTCTGGAAACACCATATATTTT. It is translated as CASNLRGSGNTIYF.

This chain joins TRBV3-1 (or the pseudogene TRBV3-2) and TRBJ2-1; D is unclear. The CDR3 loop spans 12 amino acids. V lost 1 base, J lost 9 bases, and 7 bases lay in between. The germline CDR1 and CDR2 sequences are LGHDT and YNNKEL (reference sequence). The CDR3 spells CASSQGAFEQFF. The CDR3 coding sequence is TGTGCCAGCAGCCAAGGGGCATTTGAGCAGTTCTTC.

The CDR3 here is CASSFLGGSYNEQFF. The CDR3 DNA sequence: TGTGCCAGCAGTTTTCTTGGCGGATCCTACAATGAGCAGTTCTTC. The gene calls are TRBV27 and TRBJ2-1, with no clear D. The V and J ends lost 3 bases and 1 base respectively, with 10 bases between them. CDR1 is MNHEY and CDR2 is SMNVEV in the germline V gene (reference sequence). This CDR3 region has 15 residues.

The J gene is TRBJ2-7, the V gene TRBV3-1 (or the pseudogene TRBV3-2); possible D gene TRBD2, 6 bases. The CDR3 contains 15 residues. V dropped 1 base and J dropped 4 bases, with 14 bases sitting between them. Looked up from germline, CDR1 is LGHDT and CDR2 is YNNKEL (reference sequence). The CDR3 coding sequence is TGTGCCAGCAGCCAAGTACCGGGAGCTTCATACGAGCAGTACTTC. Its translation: CASSQVPGASYEQYF.

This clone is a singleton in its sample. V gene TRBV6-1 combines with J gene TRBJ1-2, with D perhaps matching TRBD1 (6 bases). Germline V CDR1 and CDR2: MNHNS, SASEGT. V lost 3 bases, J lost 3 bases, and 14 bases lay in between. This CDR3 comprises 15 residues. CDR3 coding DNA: TGTGCCAGCAGTGATCCCCAGGGGCAGGACTATGGCTACACCTTC. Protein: CASSDPQGQDYGYTF.

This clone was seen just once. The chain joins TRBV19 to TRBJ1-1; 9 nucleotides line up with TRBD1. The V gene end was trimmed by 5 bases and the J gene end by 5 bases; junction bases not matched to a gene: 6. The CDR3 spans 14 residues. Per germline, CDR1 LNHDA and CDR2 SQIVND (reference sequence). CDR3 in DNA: TGTGCCAGTAGTGCCGGGACAGGGAGGACTGAAGCTTTCTTT. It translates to CASSAGTGRTEAFF.

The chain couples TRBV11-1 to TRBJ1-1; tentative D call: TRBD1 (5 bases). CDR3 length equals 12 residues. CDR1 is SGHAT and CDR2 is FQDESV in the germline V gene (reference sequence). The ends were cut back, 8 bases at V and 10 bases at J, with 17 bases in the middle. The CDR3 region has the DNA TGTGCCAGCCGGAATTCCAGGGAGGGAGCTTTCTTT. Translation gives CASRNSREGAFF.

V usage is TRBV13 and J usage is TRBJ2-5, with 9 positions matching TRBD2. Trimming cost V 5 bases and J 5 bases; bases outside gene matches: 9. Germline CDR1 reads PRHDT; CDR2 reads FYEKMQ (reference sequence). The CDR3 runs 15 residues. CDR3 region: CASSRSGSELETQYF. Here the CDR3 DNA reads TGTGCCAGCAGCCGTAGCGGGAGTGAGTTGGAGACCCAGTACTTC.

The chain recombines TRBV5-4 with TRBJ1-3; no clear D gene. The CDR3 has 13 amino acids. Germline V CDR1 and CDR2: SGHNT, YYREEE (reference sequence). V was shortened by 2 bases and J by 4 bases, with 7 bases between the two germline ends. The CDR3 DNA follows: TGTGCCAGCAGCTTACCCGGGGGAAACACCATATATTTT. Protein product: CASSLPGGNTIYF.

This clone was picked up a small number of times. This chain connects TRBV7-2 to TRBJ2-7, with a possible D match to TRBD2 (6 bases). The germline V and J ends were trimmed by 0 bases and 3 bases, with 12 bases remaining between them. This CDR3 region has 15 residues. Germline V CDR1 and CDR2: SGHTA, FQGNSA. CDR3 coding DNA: TGTGCCAGCAGCTTAGCGGGAGGACAACACTACGAGCAGTACTTC. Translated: CASSLAGGQHYEQYF. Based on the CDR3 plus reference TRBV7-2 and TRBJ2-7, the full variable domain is GAGVSQSPSNKVTEKGKDVELRCDPISGHTALYWYRQSLGQGLEFLIYFQGNSAPDKSGLPSDRFSAERTGGSVSTLTIQRTQQEDSAVYLCASSLAGGQHYEQYFGPGTRLTVT.

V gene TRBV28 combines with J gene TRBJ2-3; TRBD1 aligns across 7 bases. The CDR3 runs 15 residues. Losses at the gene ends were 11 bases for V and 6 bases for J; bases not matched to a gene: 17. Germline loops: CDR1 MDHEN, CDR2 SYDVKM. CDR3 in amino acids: CASQVGGAGQDTQYF. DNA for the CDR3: TGTGCCTCCCAGGTAGGGGGCGCCGGACAGGATACGCAGTATTTT. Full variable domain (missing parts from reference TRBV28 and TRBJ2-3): DVKVTQSSRYLVKRTGEKVFLECVQDMDHENMFWYRQDPGLGLRLIYFSYDVKMKEKGDIPEGYSVSREKKERFSLILESASTNQTSMYLCASQVGGAGQDTQYFGPGTRLTVL.

CDR3 coding DNA: TGTGCCAGCAGCCACCAAACTAGCGGGAGCACAGATACGCAGTATTTT. Translated, it gives CASSHQTSGSTDTQYF. The genes are TRBV2 and TRBJ2-3, with TRBD2 identical over 9 bases. V shed 6 bases, J shed 0 bases, and the junction held 7 bases outside the gene matches. Germline loops: CDR1 SNHLY, CDR2 FYNNEI. The CDR3 extends over 16 amino acids.

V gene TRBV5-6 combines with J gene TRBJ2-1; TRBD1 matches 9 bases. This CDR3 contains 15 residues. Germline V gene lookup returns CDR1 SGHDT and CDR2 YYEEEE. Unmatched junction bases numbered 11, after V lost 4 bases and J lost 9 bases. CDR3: CASSLYRGRVGEQFF. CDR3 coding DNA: TGTGCCAGCAGCCTATACAGGGGGCGCGTCGGTGAGCAGTTCTTC.

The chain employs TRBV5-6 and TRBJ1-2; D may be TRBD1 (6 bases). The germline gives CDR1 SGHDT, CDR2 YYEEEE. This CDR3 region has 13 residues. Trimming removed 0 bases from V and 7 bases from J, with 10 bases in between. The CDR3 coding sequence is TGTGCCAGCAGCTTGGAAGTAGGGGGTGGCTACACCTTC. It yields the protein CASSLEVGGGYTF.

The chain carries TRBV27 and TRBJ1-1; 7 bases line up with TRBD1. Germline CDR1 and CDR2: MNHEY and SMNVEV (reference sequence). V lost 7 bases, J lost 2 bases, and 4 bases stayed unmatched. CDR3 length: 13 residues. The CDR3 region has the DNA TGTGCCAGCACCGGGACAGACAACACTGAAGCTTTCTTT. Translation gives CASTGTDNTEAFF.